This is a list of T cell receptor beta chains from one sample in a study of Graves' ophthalmopathy and Graves' hyperthyroidism. Using its own MiXCR run on the multiplex PCR reads, TCRdb lists one record per CDR3 protein. Seen here are over 14,000 distinct CDR3 sequences, roughly 50% observed once, and the top ten hold around 42%. The sample comprised peripheral blood. All receptors come from a woman in her twenties or thirties with Graves' ophthalmopathy. The conserved cysteine and the conserved F or W are not part of the CDR3 here. Each record gives: V gene, clone size, CDR3 protein. Clone sizes are given selectively: once, few, many, or a class where the clone is expanded.

TRBV20-1	-	GEAGGLIETQY
TRBV20-1	many	SASYRVSYEQY
TRBV7-9	medium-sized	ASRPGLAGGPGTGELF
TRBV20-1	-	SANSGESYEQY
TRBV2	-	ASSETGSSTDTQY
TRBV20-1	many	SARVESGGGGEQY
TRBV19	many	ASTGLAGGQETQY
TRBV7-9	-	ASSPDTYYGYT
TRBV19	-	ASSSLAGGVYNEQF
TRBV9	-	ASSVGTSDADTQY
TRBV5-8	many	ASSLGLAGVSTGELF
TRBV15	-	ATSTGQGLQPQH
TRBV9	many	ASSVAQDTQY
TRBV29-1	-	SARQGVSEQY
TRBV2	-	ASSRAGGLSRTQY
TRBV25-1	many	ASTGDRGYNEQF
TRBV15	-	ATSRDPGQGTNLAKNIQY
TRBV20-1	few	SALLAGASYEQY
TRBV20-1	many	SASTGSSVYEQY
TRBV2	-	ASSGFTGTSGSITDTQY
TRBV10-3	-	AIRAGQRSSGTLGDTQY
TRBV15	many	ATSRDQDQPQH
TRBV20-1	-	SARIGPTTKGETQY
TRBV20-1	-	SARLAGNIYEQY
TRBV20-1	-	SAMRASYNEQF
TRBV20-1	-	SAIGQGELRTEAF
TRBV10-1	few	ARGAGLNEQF
TRBV2	few	ASTGDAPGELF
TRBV10-3	-	AISPGTSTDTQY
TRBV14	few	ASSHLRGFGTDTQY
TRBV7-6	-	ASSQGTSTDTQY
TRBV7-9	medium-sized	ASSPGGALDEQF
TRBV20-1	-	SARDRQVGSQPQH
TRBV5-4	-	ASSHPTSDNEQF
TRBV5-4	-	ASSLRLASTDTQY
TRBV7-9	-	ASSLAGSYNEQF
TRBV9	medium-sized	ASSDVEGTGVNEQF
TRBV19	medium-sized	ASSPAHTGYNEQF
TRBV4-1	once	ASSQTHRRKGRADGELF
TRBV12-3/TRBV12-4	-	ASSFEGGPSYEQY
TRBV5-1	-	ASSFPGYEQY
TRBV7-4	many	ASSPPLSSNQPQH
TRBV27	many	ASSFLKAF
TRBV20-1	few	SASMVDRGYLTYEQY
TRBV19	medium-sized	ASSRRPAGNKNQPQH
TRBV25-1	-	ASSDPDRDRDSPLH
TRBV24-1	medium-sized	ATSDFSGSNTGELF
TRBV2	-	ASSPAGQGFAKNIQY
TRBV24-1	medium-sized	ATSATRGGIIHTQY
TRBV2	-	ASSEGRAIVATQY
TRBV5-1	few	ASAPLSGTTGELF
TRBV7-2	-	VSSSQRGYEQY
TRBV6-5	few	ASCLGQGNEKLF
TRBV20-1	-	SAGNWANQPQH
TRBV5-1	-	ASSLAGYLGETQY
TRBV5-1	-	ASSSGQGNQPQH
TRBV7-9	medium-sized	ASSLVQGGSEKLF
TRBV5-6	few	ASSLYNEAF
TRBV2	few	ASSEFPLSYNEQF